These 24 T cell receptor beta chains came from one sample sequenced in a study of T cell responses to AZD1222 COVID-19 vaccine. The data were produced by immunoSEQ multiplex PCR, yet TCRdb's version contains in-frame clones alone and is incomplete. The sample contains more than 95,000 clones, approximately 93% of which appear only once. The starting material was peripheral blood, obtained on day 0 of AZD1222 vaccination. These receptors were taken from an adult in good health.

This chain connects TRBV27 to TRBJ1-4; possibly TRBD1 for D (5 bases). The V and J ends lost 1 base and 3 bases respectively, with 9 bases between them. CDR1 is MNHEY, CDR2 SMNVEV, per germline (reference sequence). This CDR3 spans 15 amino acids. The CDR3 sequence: CASSLYGAANEKLFF. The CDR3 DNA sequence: TGTGCCAGCAGTTTATACGGGGCCGCTAATGAAAAACTGTTTTTT.

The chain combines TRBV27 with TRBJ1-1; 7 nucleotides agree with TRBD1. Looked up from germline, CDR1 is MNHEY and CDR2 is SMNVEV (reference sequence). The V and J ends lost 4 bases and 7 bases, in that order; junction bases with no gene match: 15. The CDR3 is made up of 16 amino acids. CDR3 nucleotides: TGTGCCAGCAGTTCCGACCGGGACAGCCTCACTCTTGAAGCTTTCTTT. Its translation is CASSSDRDSLTLEAFF.

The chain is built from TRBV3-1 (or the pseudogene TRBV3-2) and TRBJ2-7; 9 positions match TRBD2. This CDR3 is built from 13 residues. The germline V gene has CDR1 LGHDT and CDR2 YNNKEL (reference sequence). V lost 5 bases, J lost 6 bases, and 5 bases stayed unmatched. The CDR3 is CASSMGLASEQYF. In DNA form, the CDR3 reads TGTGCCAGCAGCATGGGACTAGCCAGCGAGCAGTACTTC.

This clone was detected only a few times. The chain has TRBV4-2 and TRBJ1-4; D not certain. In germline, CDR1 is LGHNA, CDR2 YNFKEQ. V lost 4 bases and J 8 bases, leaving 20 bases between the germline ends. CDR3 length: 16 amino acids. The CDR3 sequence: CASSPLWEGDGEKLFF. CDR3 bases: TGTGCCAGCAGCCCCCTCTGGGAGGGAGATGGAGAAAAACTGTTTTTT.

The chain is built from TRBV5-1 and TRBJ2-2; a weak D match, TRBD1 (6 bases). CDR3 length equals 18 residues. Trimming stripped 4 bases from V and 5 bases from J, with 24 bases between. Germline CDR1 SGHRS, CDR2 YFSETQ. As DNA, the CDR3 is TGCGCCAGCAGCCTCTACGTGTTGACAGGTAGTTTGACCGGGGAGCTGTTTTTT. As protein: CASSLYVLTGSLTGELFF.

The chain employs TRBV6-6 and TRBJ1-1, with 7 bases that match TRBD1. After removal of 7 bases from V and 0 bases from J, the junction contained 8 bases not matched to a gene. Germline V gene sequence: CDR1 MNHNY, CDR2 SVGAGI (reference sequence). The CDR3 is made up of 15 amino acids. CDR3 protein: CASNAPGQMNTEAFF. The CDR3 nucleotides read TGTGCCAGCAATGCTCCGGGACAGATGAACACTGAAGCTTTCTTT.

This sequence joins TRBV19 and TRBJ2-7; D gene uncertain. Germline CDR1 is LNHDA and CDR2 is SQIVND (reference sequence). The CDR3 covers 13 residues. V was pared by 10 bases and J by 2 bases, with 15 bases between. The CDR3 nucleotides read TGTGCCACACGAGGCAGTGTCCCCTACGAGCAGTACTTC. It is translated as CATRGSVPYEQYF.

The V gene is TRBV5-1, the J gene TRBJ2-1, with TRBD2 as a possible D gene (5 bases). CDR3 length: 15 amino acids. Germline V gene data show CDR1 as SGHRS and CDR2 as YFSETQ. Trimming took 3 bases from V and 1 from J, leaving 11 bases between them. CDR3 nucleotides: TGCGCCAGCAGCTCTCAAGCGGATTCCTACAATGAGCAGTTCTTC. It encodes CASSSQADSYNEQFF.

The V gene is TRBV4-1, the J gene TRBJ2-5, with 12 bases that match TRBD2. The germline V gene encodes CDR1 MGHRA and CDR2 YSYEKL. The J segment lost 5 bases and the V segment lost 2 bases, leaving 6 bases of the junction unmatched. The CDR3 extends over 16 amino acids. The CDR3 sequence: CASSQLGLAGFETQYF. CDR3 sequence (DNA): TGCGCCAGCAGCCAACTCGGACTAGCGGGATTCGAGACCCAGTACTTC.

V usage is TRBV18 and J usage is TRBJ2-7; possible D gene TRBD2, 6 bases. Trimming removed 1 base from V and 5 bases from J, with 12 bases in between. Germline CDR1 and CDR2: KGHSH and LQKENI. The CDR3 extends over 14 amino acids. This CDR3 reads CASSPRRAENEQYF. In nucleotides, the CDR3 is TGTGCCAGCTCACCACGGAGGGCGGAAAACGAGCAGTACTTC.

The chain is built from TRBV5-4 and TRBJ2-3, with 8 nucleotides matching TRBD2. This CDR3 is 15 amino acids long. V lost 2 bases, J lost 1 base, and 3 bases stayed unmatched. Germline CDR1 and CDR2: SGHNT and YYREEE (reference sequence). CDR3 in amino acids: CASSFGLAGTDTQYF. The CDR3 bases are TGTGCCAGCAGCTTCGGACTAGCTGGCACAGATACGCAGTATTTT. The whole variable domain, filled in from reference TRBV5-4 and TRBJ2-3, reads ETGVTQSPTHLIKTRGQQVTLRCSSQSGHNTVSWYQQALGQGPQFIFQYYREEENGRGNFPPRFSGLQFPNYSSELNVNALELDDSALYLCASSFGLAGTDTQYFGPGTRLTVL.

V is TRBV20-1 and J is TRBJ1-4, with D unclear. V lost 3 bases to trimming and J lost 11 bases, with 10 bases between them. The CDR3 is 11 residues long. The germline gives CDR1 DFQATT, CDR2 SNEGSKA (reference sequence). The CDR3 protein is CSARDFPKLFF. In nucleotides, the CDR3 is TGCAGTGCTAGGGACTTCCCGAAACTGTTTTTT.

CDR3 in amino acids: CASSLAGLAGTGEQFF. Written as DNA, the CDR3 is TGTGCCAGCAGCTTAGCCGGACTAGCGGGAACGGGTGAGCAGTTCTTC. The chain recombines TRBV7-8 with TRBJ2-1; 12 positions match TRBD2. J gave up 9 bases and V 0 bases, and 6 bases lay outside the gene matches. CDR3 length: 16 residues. CDR1 is SGHVS, CDR2 FQNEAQ, per germline.

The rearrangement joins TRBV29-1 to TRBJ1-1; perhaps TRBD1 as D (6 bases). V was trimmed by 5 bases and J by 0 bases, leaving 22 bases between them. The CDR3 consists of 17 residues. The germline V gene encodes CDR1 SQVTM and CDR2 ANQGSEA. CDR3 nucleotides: TGCAGCGTTTCACAGGGTAACGGGTATAACATGAACACTGAAGCTTTCTTT. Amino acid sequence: CSVSQGNGYNMNTEAFF.

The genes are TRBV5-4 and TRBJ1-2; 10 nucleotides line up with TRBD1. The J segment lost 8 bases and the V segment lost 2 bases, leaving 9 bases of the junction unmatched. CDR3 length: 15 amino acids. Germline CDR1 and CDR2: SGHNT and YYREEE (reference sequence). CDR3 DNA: TGTGCCAGCAGCTTTCCCGGGACAGGGGTGAAGGGCTACACCTTC. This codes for CASSFPGTGVKGYTF.

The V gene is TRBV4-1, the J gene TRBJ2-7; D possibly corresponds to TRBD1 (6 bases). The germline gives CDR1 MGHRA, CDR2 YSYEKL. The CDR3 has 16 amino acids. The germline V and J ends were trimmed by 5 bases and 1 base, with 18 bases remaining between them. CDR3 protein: CASSRRSDSPSYEQYF. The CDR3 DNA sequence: TGCGCCAGCAGCAGAAGATCGGACAGCCCGTCCTACGAGCAGTACTTC.

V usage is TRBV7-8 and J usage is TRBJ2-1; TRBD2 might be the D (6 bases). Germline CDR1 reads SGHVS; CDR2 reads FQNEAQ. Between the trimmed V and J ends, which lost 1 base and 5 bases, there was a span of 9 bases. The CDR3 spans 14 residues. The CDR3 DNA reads TGTGCCAGCAGCTTAGTAGGGACTCACAATGAGCAGTTCTTC. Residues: CASSLVGTHNEQFF.

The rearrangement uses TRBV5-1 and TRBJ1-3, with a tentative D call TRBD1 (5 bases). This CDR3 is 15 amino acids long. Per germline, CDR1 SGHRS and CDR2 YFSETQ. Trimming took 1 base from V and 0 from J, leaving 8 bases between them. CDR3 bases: TGCGCCAGCAGCTTGCGCACAGGCTCTGGAAACACCATATATTTT. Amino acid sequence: CASSLRTGSGNTIYF.

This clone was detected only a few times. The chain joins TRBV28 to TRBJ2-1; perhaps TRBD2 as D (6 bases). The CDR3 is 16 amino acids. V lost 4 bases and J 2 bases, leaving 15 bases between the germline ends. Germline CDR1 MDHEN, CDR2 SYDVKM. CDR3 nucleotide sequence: TGTGCCAGCAGTTCCTTGGCGGGACTTACCTACAATGAGCAGTTCTTC. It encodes CASSSLAGLTYNEQFF. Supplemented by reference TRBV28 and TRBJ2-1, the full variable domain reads DVKVTQSSRYLVKRTGEKVFLECVQDMDHENMFWYRQDPGLGLRLIYFSYDVKMKEKGDIPEGYSVSREKKERFSLILESASTNQTSMYLCASSSLAGLTYNEQFFGPGTRLTVL.

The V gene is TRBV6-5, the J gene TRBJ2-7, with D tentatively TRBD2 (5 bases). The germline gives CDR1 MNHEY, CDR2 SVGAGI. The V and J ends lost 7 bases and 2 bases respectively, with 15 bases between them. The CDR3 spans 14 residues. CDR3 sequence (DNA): TGTGCCAGCACCGAAATACTAGTAACCTACGAGCAGTACTTC. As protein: CASTEILVTYEQYF.

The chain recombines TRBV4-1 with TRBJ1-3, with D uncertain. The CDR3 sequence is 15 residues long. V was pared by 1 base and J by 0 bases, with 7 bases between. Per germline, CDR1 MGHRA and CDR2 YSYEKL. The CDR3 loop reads CASSQGTHSGNTIYF. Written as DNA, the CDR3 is TGCGCCAGCAGCCAAGGGACCCACTCTGGAAACACCATATATTTT.

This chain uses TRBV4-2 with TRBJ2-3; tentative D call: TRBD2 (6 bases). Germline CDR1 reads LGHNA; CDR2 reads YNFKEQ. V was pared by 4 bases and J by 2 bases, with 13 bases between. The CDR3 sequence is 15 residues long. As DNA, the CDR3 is TGTGCCAGCAGCCGAGTAGCGGACCCCACAGATACGCAGTATTTT. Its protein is CASSRVADPTDTQYF.

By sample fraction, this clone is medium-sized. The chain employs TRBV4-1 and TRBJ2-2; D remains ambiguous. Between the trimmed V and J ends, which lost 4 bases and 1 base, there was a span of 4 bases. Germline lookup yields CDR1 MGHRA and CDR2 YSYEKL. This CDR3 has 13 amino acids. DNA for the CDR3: TGCGCCAGCAGCCTCATGAACACCGGGGAGCTGTTTTTT. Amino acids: CASSLMNTGELFF.

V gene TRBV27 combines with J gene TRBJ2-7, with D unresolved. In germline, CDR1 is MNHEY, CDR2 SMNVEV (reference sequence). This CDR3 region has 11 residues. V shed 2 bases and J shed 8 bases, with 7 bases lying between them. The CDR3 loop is CASSLLEKQYF. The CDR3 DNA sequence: TGTGCCAGCAGTTTACTGGAGAAGCAGTACTTC.